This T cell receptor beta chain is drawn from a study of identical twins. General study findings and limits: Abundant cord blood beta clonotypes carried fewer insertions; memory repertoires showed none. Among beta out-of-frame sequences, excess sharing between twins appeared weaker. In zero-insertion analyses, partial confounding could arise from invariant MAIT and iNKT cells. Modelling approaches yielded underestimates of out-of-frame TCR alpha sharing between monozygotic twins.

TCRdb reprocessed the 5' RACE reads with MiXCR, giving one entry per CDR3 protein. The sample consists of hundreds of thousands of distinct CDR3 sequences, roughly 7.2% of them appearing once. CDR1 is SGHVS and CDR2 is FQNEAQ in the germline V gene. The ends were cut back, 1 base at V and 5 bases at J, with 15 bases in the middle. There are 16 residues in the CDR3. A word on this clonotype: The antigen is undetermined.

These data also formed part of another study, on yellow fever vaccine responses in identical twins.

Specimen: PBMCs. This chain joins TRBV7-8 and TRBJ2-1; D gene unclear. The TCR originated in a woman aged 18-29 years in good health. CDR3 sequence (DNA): TGTGCCAGCAGCTTAGGGGCAGCCCACACCAACAATGAGCAGTTCTTC. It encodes CASSLGAAHTNNEQFF.